This T cell receptor beta chain was captured by sequencing in a study of blood T cell repertoires in COVID-19. Study-level background: Sites across the United States, Italy and Spain contributed samples from acute and convalescent COVID-19. PBMCs, B-cell-depleted T cells, or T cells were the source of the cDNA or gDNA that made up the material.

It was during active infection that Seattle patients were enrolled and then longitudinally followed. In germline, CDR1 is MDHEN, CDR2 SYDVKM. The CDR3 length is 14 residues. Trimming stripped 1 base from V and 4 bases from J, with 5 bases between. Per the study methods: From reference gene primer amplification, estimates of nucleated cell counts were derived. The method was immunoSEQ multiplex PCR; TCRdb's version includes in-frame clones alone and lacks a portion of them. V and J calls and clone size come straight from that table; D and trimming were deduced from the DNA. The data contain approximately 190,000 clones, 82% of them seen just once; the ten biggest clones take up around 8%.

The chain carries TRBV28 and TRBJ1-6, with D hard to call. The sequence was obtained from a woman aged 60-75 years with COVID-19, enrolled during active disease. Sequences were obtained from peripheral blood. CDR3 nucleotides: TGTGCCAGCAGTTTATTACGGTATAATTCACCCCTCCACTTT. Amino acid sequence: CASSLLRYNSPLHF. Combining the CDR3 with reference TRBV28 and TRBJ1-6 gives the whole variable domain DVKVTQSSRYLVKRTGEKVFLECVQDMDHENMFWYRQDPGLGLRLIYFSYDVKMKEKGDIPEGYSVSREKKERFSLILESASTNQTSMYLCASSLLRYNSPLHFGNGTRLTVT.